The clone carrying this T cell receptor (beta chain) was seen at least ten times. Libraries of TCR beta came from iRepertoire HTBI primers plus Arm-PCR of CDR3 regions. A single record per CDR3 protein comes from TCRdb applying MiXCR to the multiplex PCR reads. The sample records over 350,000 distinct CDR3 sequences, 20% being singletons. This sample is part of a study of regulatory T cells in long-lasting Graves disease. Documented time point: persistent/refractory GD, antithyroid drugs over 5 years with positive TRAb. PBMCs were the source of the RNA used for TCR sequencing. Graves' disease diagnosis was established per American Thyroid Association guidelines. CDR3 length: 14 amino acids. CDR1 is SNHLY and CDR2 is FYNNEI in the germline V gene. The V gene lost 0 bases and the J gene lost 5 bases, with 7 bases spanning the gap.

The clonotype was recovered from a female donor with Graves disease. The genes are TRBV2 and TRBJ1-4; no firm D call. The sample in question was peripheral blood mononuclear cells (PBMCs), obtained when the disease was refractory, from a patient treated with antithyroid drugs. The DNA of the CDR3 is TGTGCCAGCAGTGAAGCGCTTGGGAATGAAAAACTGTTTTTT. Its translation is CASSEALGNEKLFF.